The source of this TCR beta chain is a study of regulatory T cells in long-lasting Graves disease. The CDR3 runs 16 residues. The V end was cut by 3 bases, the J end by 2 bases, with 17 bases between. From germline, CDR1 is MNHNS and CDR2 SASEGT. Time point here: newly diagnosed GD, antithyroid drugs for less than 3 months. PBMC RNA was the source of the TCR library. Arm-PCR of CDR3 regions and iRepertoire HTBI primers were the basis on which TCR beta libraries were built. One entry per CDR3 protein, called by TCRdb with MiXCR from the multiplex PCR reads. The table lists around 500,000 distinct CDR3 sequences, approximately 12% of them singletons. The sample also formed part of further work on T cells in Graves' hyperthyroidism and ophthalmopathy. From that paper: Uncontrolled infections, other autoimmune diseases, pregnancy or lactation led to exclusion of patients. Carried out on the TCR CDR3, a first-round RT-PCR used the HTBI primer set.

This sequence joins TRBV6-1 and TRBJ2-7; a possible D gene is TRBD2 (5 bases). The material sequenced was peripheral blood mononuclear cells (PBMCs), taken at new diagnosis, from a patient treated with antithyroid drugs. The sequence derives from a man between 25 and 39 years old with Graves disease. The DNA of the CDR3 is TGTGCCAGCAGTGAGGGCTTTGTATCGGGGACCTACGAGCAGTACTTC. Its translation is CASSEGFVSGTYEQYF.